This T cell receptor (beta chain) was recorded in a study of lymphopenia after photon versus proton radiotherapy (dated by TCRdb to between 2017 and 2020). About the study as a whole: Photon and proton radiation therapy were compared by the study for their immunological effects in patients with gastrointestinal tumors who developed high-grade lymphopenia. The goal of the study was to describe how the two radiation modalities differ in their effects on the immune system. The cohort comprised roughly 20 patients with gastrointestinal tumors who received either photon or proton therapy and then developed lymphopenia. Overall study results and their limits: During treatment, patients who received proton therapy stayed relatively stable, whereas patients who received photon therapy lost naive T cells and TCR diversity and gained effector/memory populations. Across the cohort, among patients who died, a greater drop in TCR diversity after the nadir was inversely correlated with overall survival time. The survival association was examined only in patients who died, and the authors described better survival with proton therapy as a possibility, not as a demonstrated result. After the lymphocyte count nadir, photon-treated repertoires showed oligoclonal expansion, especially of CD8+ Temra cells, which drove the drop in diversity.

The library was obtained by the immunoSEQ multiplex PCR assay. T cell repertoires were profiled with deep sequencing of rearranged TCR beta loci together with multiparametric flow cytometry. TCRdb stores this immuneACCESS table with in-frame sequences only. Part of the clones is absent; in the studies checked, under half of the shortfall reflects unresolved V genes, and no reason is known for the rest. Recorded for this sample are roughly 35,000 clones; more than 75% of them occurred a single time. The ten largest clones represent under 3.5% of the sample. Via the germline V gene (reference sequence), CDR1 is MNHEY and CDR2 SMNVEV. The CDR3 spans 16 residues, from the cysteine through the phenylalanine. The DNA shown is the 48-base CDR3, in frame from base 1. A distance of 22 bases separates the germline ends of V and J, which lose 4 bases and 6 bases respectively. Comments on this clone: Its target antigen remains unknown. There are no base qualities to consult, and no much larger clone falls within one base.

The V gene is TRBV27 and the J gene is TRBJ2-7; TRBD2 is a weak D gene call, 5 bases matching. The sample here was peripheral blood, taken from a patient treated with photon-based radiotherapy. The sequence was obtained from a man in his forties or fifties with gastric cancer. Here is the DNA: TGTGCCAGCAGTTCCCCTAGTAGGCTAGCTGGTGGCGAGCAGTACTTC. This yields the protein CASSSPSRLAGGEQYF.